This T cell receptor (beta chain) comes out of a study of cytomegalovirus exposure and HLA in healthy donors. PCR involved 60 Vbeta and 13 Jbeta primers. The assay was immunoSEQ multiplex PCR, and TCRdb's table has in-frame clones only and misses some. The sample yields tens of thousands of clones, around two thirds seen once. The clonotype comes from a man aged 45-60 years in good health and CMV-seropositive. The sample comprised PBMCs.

The CDR3 nucleotides are TGTGCCAGCAGCTCCACCGGGCCAAGCGGGGCAGATACGCAGTATTTT. This encodes CASSSTGPSGADTQYF. This rearrangement joins TRBV5-6 to TRBJ2-3; 7 bases are a match to TRBD2. CDR1 is SGHDT and CDR2 is YYEEEE in the germline V gene. The CDR3 sequence is 16 residues long. The junction had 11 bases not matched to a gene; V was cut back by 3 bases and J by 4 bases.